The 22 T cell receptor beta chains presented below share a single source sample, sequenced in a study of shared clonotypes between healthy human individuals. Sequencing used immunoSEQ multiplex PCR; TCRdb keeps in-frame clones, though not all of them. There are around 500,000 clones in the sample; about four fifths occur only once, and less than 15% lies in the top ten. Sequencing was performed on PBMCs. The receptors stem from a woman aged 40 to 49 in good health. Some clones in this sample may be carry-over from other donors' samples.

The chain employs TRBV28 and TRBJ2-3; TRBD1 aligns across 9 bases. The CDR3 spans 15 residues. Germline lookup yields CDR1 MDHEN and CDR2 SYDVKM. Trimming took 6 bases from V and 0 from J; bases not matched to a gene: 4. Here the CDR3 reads CASSRGQGSTDTQYF. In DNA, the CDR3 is TGTGCCAGCAGCCGCGGACAGGGGAGCACAGATACGCAGTATTTT.

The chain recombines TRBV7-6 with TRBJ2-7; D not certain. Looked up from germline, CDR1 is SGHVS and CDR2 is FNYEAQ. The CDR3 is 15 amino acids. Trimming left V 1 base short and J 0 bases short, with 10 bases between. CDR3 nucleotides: TGTGCCAGCAGCTTAGGGTTCGGCACCTCCTACGAGCAGTACTTC. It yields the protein CASSLGFGTSYEQYF.

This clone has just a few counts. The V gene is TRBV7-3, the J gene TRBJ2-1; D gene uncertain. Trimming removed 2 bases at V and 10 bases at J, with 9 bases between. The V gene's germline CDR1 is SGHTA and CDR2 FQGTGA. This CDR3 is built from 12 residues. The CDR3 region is CASSLQLGEQFF. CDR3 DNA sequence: TGTGCCAGCAGCTTACAGCTCGGGGAGCAGTTCTTC.

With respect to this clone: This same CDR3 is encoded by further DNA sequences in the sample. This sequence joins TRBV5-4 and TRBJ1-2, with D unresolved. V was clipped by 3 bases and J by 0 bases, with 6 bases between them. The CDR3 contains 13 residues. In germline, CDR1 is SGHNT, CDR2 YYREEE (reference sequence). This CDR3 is CASSSDSNYGYTF. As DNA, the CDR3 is TGTGCCAGCAGCTCGGACTCTAACTATGGCTACACCTTC.

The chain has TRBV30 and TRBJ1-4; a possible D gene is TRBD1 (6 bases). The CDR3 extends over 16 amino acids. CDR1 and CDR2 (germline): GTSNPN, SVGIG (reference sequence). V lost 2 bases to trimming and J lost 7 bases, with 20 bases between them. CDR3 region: CAWSSKRGGAGEKLFF. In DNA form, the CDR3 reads TGTGCCTGGAGTTCGAAGAGGGGGGGCGCGGGTGAAAAACTGTTTTTT.

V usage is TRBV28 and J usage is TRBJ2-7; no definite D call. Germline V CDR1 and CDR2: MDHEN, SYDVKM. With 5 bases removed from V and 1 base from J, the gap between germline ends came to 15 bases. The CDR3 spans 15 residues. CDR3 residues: CASSQPGSISYEQYF. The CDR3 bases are TGTGCCAGCAGTCAACCAGGCTCCATTTCCTACGAGCAGTACTTC.

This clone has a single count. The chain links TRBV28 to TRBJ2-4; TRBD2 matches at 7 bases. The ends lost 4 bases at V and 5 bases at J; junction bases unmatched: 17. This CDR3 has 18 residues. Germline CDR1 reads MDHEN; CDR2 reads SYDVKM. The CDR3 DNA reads TGTGCCAGCAGTTCCCCCCCTCAAAAACTAGCGTCCGAAAACATTCAGTACTTC. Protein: CASSSPPQKLASENIQYF.

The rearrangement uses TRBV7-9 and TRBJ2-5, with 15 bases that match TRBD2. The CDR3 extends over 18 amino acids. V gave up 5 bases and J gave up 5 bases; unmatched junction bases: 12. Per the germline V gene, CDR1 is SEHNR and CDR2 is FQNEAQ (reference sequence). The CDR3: CASSTTGLAGGLGETQYF. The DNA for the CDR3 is TGTGCCAGCAGCACGACGGGACTAGCGGGAGGACTCGGGGAGACCCAGTACTTC.

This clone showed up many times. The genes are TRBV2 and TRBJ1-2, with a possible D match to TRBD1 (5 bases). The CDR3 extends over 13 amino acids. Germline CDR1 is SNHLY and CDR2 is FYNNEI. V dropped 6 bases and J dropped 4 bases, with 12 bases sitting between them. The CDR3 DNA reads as TGTGCCAGCAGGTTCGACAGCCTCTATGGCTACACCTTC. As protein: CASRFDSLYGYTF.

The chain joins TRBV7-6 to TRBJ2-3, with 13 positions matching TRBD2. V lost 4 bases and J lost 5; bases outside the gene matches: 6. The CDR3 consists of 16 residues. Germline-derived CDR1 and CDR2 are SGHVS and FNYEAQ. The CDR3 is CASSSRLAGGIDTQYF. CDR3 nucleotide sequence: TGTGCCAGCAGCTCCAGACTAGCGGGGGGAATAGATACGCAGTATTTT.

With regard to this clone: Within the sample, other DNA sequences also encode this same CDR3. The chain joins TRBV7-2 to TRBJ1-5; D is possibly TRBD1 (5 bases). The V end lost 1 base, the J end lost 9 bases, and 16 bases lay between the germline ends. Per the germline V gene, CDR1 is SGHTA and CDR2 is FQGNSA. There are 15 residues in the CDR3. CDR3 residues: CASSLEGQGERPQHF. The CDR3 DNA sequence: TGTGCCAGCAGCTTAGAGGGGCAGGGCGAGCGGCCCCAGCATTTT.

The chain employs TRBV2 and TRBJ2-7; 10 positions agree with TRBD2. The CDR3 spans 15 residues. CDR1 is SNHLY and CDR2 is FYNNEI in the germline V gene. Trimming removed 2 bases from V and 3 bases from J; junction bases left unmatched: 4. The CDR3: CASSELSSGSYEQYF. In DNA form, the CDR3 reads TGTGCCAGCAGTGAATTGTCTAGCGGGAGCTACGAGCAGTACTTC.

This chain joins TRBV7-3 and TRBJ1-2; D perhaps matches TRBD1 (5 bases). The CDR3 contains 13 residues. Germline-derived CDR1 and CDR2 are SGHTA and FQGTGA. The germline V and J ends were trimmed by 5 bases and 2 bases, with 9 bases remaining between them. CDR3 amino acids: CASSPDKNYGYTF. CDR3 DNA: TGTGCCAGCAGCCCGGACAAGAACTATGGCTACACCTTC.

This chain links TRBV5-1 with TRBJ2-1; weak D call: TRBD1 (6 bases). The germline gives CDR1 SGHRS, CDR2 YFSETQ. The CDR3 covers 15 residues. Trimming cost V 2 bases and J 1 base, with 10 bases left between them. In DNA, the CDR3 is TGCGCCAGCAGCTTAGGGGGAGATTCCTACAATGAGCAGTTCTTC. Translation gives CASSLGGDSYNEQFF. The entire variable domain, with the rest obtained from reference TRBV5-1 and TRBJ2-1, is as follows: KAGVTQTPRYLIKTRGQQVTLSCSPISGHRSVSWYQQTPGQGLQFLFEYFSETQRNKGNFPGRFSGRQFSNSRSEMNVSTLELGDSALYLCASSLGGDSYNEQFFGPGTRLTVL.

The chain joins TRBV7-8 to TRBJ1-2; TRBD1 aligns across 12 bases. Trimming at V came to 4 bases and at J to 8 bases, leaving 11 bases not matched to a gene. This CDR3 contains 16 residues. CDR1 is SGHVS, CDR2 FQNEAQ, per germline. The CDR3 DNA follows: TGTGCCAGCAGCTCCGCCGGGACAGGGGGCGCGGGCGGCTACACCTTC. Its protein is CASSSAGTGGAGGYTF.

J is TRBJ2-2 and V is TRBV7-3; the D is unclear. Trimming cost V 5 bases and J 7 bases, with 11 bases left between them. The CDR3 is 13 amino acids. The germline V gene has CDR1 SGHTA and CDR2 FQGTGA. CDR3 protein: CASSPPGGGELFF. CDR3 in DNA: TGTGCCAGCAGCCCCCCCGGTGGCGGGGAGCTGTTTTTT.

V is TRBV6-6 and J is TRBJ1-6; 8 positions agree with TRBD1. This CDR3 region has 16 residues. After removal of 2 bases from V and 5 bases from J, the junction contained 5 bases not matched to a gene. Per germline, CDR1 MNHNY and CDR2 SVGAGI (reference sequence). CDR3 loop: CASSYPGQGNNSPLHF. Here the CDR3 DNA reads TGTGCCAGCAGTTACCCCGGACAGGGAAATAATTCACCCCTCCACTTT.

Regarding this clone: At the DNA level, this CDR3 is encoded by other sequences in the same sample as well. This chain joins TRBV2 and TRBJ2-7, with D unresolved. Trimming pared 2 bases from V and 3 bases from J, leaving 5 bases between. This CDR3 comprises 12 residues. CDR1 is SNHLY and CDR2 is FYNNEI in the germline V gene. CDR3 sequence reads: CASSELSYEQYF. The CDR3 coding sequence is TGTGCCAGCAGTGAACTCAGCTACGAGCAGTACTTC. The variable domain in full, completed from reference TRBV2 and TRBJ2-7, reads EPEVTQTPSHQVTQMGQEVILRCVPISNHLYFYWYRQILGQKVEFLVSFYNNEISEKSEIFDDQFSVERPDGSNFTLKIRSTKLEDSAMYFCASSELSYEQYFGPGTRLTVT.

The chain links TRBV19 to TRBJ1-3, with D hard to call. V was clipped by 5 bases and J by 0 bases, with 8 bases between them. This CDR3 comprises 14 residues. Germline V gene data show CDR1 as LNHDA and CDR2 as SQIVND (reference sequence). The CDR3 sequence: CASSVWSSGNTIYF. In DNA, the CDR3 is TGTGCCAGTAGTGTGTGGAGCTCTGGAAACACCATATATTTT. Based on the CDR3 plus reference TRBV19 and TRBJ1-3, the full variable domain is DGGITQSPKYLFRKEGQNVTLSCEQNLNHDAMYWYRQDPGQGLRLIYYSQIVNDFQKGDIAEGYSVSREKKESFPLTVTSAQKNPTAFYLCASSVWSSGNTIYFGEGSWLTVV.

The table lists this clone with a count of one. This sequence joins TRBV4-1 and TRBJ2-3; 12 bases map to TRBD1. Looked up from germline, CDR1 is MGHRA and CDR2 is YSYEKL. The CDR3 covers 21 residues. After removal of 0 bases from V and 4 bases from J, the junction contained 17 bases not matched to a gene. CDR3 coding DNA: TGCGCCAGCAGCCAAGACCATGTGGGACAGGGGGCTGCAAGTTGGGCAGATACGCAGTATTTT. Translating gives CASSQDHVGQGAASWADTQYF.

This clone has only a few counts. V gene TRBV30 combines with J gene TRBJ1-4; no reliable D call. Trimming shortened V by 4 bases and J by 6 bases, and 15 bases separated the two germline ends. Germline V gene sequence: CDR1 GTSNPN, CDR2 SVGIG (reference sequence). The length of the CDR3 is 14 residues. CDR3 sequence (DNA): TGTGCCTGGAAGACGAGGGAGCGAGATGAAAAACTGTTTTTT. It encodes CAWKTRERDEKLFF.

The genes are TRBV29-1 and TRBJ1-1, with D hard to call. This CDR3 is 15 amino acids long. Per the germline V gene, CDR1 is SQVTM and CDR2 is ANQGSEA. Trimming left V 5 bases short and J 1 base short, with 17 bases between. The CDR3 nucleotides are TGCAGCGTTAGGGCGGGCCCAGACCGGAACACTGAAGCTTTCTTT. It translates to CSVRAGPDRNTEAFF.